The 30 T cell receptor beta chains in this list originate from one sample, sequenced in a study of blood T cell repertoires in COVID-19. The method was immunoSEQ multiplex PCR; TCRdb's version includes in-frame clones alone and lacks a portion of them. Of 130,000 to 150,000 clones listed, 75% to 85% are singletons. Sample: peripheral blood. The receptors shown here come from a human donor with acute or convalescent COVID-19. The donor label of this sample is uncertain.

CDR3 amino acids: CASSLSPQGARNEQFF. The DNA for the CDR3 is TGTGCCAGCAGTTTAAGTCCACAGGGGGCGCGGAATGAGCAGTTCTTC. The gene calls are TRBV27 and TRBJ2-1; 9 positions agree with TRBD1. Germline-derived CDR1 and CDR2 are MNHEY and SMNVEV (reference sequence). With V trimmed by 2 bases and J by 7 bases, 9 bases remained unmatched. The CDR3 has 16 residues.

As DNA, the CDR3 is TGTGCCACCGGTAGCGAGGGCTCTGGGGCCAACGTCCTGACTTTC. As protein: CATGSEGSGANVLTF. The V call is TRBV24-1, the J call TRBJ2-6; D possibly corresponds to TRBD2 (5 bases). The CDR3 has 15 residues. CDR1 and CDR2 (germline): KGHDR, SFDVKD. V dropped 9 bases and J dropped 0 bases, with 11 bases sitting between them.

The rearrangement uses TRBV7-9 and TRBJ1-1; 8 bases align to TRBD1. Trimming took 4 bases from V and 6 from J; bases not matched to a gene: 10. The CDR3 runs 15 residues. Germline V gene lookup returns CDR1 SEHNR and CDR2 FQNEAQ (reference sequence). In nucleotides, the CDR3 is TGTGCCAGCAGCTGGCGCGAACAGGGGGGAGCTGAAGCTTTCTTT. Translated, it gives CASSWREQGGAEAFF.

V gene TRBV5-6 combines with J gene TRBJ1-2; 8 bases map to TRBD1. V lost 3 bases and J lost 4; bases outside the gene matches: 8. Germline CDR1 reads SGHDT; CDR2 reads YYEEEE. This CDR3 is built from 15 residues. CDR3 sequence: CASSSDRVRGYGYTF. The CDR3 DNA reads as TGTGCCAGCAGCTCGGACAGGGTACGGGGCTATGGCTACACCTTC. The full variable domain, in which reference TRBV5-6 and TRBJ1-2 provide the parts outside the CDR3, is DAGVTQSPTHLIKTRGQQVTLRCSPKSGHDTVSWYQQALGQGPQFIFQYYEEEERQRGNFPDRFSGHQFPNYSSELNVNALLLGDSALYLCASSSDRVRGYGYTFGSGTRLTVV.

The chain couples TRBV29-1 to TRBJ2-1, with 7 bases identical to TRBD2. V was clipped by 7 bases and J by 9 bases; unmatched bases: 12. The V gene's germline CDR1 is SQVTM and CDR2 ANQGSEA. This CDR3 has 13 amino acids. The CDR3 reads CSGNLGIAGEQFF. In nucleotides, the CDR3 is TGCAGCGGCAACCTCGGCATAGCGGGTGAGCAGTTCTTC.

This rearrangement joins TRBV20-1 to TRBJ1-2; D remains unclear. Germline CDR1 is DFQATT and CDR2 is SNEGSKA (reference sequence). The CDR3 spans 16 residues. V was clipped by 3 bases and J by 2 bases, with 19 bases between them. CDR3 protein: CSASGQVLNLNYGYTF. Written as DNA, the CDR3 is TGCAGTGCTAGTGGGCAGGTGCTAAACCTGAACTATGGCTACACCTTC.

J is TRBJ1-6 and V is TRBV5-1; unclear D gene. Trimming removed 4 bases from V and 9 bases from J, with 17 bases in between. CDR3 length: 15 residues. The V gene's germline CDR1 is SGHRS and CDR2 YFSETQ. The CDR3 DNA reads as TGCGCCAGCAGCATACAACTACTAGAGGGTTCACCCCTCCACTTT. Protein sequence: CASSIQLLEGSPLHF.

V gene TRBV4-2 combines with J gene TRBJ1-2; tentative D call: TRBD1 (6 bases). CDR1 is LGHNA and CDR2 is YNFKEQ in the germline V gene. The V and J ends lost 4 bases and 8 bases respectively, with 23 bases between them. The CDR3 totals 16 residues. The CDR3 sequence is CASSPLGGGRGKGYTF. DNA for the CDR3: TGTGCCAGCAGCCCCTTAGGCGGGGGCCGGGGAAAGGGCTACACCTTC.

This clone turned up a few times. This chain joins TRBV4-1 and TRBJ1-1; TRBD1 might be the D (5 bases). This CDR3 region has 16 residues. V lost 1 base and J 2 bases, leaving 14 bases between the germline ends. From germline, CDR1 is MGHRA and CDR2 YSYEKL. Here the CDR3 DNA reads TGCGCCAGCAGCCAAGGTCGACAGTCAGGAAACACTGAAGCTTTCTTT. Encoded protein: CASSQGRQSGNTEAFF.

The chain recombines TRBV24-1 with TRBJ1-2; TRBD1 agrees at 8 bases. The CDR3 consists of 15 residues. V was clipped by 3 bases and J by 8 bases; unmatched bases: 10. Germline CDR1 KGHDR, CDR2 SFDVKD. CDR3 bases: TGTGCCACCAGTGATCCCACAGGGGGGTCTTCCGGCTACACCTTC. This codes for CATSDPTGGSSGYTF.

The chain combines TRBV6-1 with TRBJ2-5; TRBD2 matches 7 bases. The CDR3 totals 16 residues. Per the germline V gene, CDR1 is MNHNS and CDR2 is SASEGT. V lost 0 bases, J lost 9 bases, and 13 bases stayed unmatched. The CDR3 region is CASSEARGTNKRPQYF. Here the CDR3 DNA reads TGTGCCAGCAGTGAAGCGCGTGGGACTAATAAGAGACCCCAGTACTTC.

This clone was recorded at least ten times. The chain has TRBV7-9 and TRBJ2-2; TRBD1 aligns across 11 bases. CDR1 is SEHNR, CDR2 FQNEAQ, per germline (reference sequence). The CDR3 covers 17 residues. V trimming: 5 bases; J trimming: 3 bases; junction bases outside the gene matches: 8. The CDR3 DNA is TGTGCCAGCAGCCCGCGCCGGGACAGGGGGGACACCGGGGAGCTGTTTTTT. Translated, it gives CASSPRRDRGDTGELFF.

CDR3 protein: CASSSSGGLNTEAFF. In DNA form, the CDR3 reads TGCGCCAGCAGCTCATCAGGGGGCTTGAACACTGAAGCTTTCTTT. The genes are TRBV5-1 and TRBJ1-1; 8 nucleotides align to TRBD1. Germline CDR1 and CDR2: SGHRS and YFSETQ. The CDR3 contains 15 residues. Germline trimming cut 3 bases from V and 0 bases from J; bases unmatched to any gene: 4. The full variable domain, completed using reference TRBV5-1 and TRBJ1-1, is KAGVTQTPRYLIKTRGQQVTLSCSPISGHRSVSWYQQTPGQGLQFLFEYFSETQRNKGNFPGRFSGRQFSNSRSEMNVSTLELGDSALYLCASSSSGGLNTEAFFGQGTRLTVV.

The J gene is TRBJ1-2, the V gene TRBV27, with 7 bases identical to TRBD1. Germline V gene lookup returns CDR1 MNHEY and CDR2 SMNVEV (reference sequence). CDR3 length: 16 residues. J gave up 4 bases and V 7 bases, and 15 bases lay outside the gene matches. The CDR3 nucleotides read TGTGCCAGCACCCCCGGCCAAGGGGGCGTCGGCTATGGCTACACCTTC. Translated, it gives CASTPGQGGVGYGYTF.

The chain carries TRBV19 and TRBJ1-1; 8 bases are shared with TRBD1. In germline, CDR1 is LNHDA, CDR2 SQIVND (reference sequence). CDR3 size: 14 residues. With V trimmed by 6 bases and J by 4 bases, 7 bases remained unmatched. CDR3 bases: TGTGCCAGTAGCCTCCAGGGGGCTAGCACTGAAGCTTTCTTT. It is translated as CASSLQGASTEAFF.

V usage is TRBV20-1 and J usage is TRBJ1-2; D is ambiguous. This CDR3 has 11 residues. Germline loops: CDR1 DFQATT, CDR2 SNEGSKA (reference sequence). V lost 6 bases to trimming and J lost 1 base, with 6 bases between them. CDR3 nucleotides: TGCAGTGCGCGCCTTAACTATGGCTACACCTTC. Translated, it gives CSARLNYGYTF.

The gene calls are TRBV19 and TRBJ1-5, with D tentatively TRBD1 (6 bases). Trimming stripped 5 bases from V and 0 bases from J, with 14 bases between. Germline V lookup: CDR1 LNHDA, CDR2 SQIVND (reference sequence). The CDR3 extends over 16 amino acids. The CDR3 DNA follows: TGTGCCAGTAGTGCCGACAGGCCCCTTAGCAATCAGCCCCAGCATTTT. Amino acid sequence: CASSADRPLSNQPQHF.

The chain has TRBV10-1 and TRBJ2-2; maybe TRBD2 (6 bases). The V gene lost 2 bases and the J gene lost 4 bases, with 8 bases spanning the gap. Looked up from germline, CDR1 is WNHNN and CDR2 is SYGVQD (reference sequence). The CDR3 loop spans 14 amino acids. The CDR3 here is CASSERGGTGELFF. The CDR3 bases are TGCGCCAGCAGTGAGCGGGGAGGCACCGGGGAGCTGTTTTTT.

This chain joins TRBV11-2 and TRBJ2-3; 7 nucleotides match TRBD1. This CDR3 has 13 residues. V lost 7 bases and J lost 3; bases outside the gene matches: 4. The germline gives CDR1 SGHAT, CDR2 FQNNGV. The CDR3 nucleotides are TGTGCCAGCAACAAACAGGGGACAGATACGCAGTATTTT. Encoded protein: CASNKQGTDTQYF.

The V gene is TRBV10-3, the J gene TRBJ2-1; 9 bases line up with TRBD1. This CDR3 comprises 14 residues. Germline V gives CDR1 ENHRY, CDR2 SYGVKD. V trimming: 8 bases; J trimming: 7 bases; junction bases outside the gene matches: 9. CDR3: CAIARGQGLNEQFF. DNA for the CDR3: TGTGCCATCGCCCGGGGACAGGGTCTGAATGAGCAGTTCTTC.

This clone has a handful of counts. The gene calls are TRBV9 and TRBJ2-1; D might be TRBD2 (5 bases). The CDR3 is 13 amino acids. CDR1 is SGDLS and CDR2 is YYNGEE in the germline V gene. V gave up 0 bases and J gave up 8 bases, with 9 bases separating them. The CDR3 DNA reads TGTGCCAGCAGCGTAGGGTTCGGGGATGAGCAGTTCTTC. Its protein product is CASSVGFGDEQFF.

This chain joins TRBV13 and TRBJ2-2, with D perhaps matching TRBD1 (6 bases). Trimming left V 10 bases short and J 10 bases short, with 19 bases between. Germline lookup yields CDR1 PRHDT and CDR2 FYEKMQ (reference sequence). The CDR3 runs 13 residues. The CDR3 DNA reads TGTGCCACCCAAGGACAGCTACTACAGGAGCTGTTTTTT. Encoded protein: CATQGQLLQELFF.

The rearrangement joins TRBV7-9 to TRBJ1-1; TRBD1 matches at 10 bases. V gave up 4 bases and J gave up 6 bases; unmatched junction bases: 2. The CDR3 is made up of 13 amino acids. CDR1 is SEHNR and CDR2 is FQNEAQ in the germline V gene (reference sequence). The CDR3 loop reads CASSSGQGSEAFF. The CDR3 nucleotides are TGTGCCAGCAGCTCGGGACAGGGGTCTGAAGCTTTCTTT.

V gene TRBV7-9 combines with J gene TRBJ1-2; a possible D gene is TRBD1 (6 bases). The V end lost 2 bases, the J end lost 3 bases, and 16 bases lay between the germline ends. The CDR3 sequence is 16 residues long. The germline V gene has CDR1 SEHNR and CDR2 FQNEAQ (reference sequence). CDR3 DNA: TGTGCCAGCAGCTTAATGGGGGCCCCGGACGACTATGGCTACACCTTC. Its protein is CASSLMGAPDDYGYTF.

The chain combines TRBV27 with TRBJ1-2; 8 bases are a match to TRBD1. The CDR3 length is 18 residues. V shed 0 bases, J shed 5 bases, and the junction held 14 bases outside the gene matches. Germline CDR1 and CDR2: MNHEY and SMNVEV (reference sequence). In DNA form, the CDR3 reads TGTGCCAGCAGTTTATCTTACCGACAGGGGCGTATTGTTTATGGCTACACCTTC. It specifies CASSLSYRQGRIVYGYTF.

The CDR3 DNA sequence: TGTGCCAGCAGCGTAACGGACCTAGGGGGCACTGAAGCTTTCTTT. This sequence encodes CASSVTDLGGTEAFF. V and J are TRBV9 and TRBJ1-1; TRBD1 might be the D (6 bases). The germline V gene has CDR1 SGDLS and CDR2 YYNGEE. This CDR3 contains 15 residues. Trimming left V 1 base short and J 4 bases short, with 14 bases between.

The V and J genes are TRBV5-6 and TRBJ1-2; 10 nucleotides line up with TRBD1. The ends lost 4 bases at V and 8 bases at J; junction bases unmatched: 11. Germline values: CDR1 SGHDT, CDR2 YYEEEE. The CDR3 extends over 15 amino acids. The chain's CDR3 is CASSPWDRGLGGYTF. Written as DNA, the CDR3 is TGTGCCAGCAGCCCCTGGGACAGGGGCTTAGGGGGCTACACCTTC.

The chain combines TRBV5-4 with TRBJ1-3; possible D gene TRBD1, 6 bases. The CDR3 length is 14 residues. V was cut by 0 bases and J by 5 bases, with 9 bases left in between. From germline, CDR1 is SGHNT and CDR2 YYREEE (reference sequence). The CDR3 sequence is CASSLGQVRNTIYF. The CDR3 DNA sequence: TGTGCCAGCAGCTTGGGACAGGTCCGAAACACCATATATTTT.

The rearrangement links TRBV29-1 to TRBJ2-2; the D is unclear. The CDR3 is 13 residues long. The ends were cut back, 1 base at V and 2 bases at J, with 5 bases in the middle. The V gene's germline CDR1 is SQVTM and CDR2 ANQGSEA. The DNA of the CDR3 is TGCAGCGTTGAAGGTTCTAACACCGGGGAGCTGTTTTTT. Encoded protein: CSVEGSNTGELFF.

Written as DNA, the CDR3 is TGTGCCAGCAGCCCAGAGCCGGGACAGGTATTATATGGCTACACCTTC. Residues: CASSPEPGQVLYGYTF. The genes are TRBV9 and TRBJ1-2; TRBD1 matches at 8 bases. The CDR3 is 16 residues long. Trimming cost V 4 bases and J 5 bases; bases outside gene matches: 13. Germline V CDR1 and CDR2: SGDLS, YYNGEE.